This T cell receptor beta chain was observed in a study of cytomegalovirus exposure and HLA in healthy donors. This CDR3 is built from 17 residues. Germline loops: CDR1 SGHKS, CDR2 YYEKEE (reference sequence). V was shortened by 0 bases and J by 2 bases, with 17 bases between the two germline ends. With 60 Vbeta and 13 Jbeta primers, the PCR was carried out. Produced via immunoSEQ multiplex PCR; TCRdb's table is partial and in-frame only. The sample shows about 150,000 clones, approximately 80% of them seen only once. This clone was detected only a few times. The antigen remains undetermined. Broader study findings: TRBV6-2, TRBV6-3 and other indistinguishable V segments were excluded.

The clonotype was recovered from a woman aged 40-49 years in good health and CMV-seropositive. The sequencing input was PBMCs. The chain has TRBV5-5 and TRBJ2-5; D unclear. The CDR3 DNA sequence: TGTGCCAGCAGCTTGGATTGGGCGACAACGGAACAAGAGACCCAGTACTTC. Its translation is CASSLDWATTEQETQYF. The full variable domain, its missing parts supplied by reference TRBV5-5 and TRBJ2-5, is DAGVTQSPTHLIKTRGQQVTLRCSPISGHKSVSWYQQVLGQGPQFIFQYYEKEERGRGNFPDRFSARQFPNYSSELNVNALLLGDSALYLCASSLDWATTEQETQYFGPGTRLLVL.